This T cell receptor (beta chain) derives from a study of tumor-infiltrating lymphocytes in primary liver carcinoma. CDR3 length: 12 amino acids. The V gene lost 3 bases and the J gene lost 5 bases, with 7 bases spanning the gap. CDR1 and CDR2 (germline): SEHNR, FQNEAQ (reference sequence). Unsorted whole blood supplied the RNA, and germline DNA was extracted too. A primer matching the constant region was used to make TCR beta cDNA from around 550 ng of total RNA. ARM-PCR was slightly modified, and three nested multiplex PCR rounds with it gave rise to the TCR beta libraries. In the first two PCR rounds, TRBV1-TRBV30 forward primers were paired with a C-beta reverse primer, and each round lasted roughly 10 cycles. TCRdb re-derived calls from the multiplex PCR reads in MiXCR, one entry per CDR3 protein. This sample carries about 310,000 distinct CDR3 sequences, 45% to 70% of them seen once, and the ten largest clones take more than 15%.

Material: peripheral blood. The genes are TRBV7-9 and TRBJ2-5; D unresolved. The clonotype comes from a woman aged 25 to 39 with primary liver carcinoma and hepatitis B virus infection. The CDR3 DNA reads TGTGCCAGCAGCTTCGGACGGGAGACCCAGTACTTC. This translates into CASSFGRETQYF.